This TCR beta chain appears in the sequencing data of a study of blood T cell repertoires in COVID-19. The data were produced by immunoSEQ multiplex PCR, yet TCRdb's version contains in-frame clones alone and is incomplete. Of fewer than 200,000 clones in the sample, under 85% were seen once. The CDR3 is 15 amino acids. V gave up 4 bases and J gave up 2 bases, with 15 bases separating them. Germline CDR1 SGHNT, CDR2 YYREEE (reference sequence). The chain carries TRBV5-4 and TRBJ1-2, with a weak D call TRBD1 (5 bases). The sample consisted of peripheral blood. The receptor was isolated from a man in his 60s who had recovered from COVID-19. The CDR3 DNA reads TGTGCCAGCAGCCCGGGGGGTTTGGGAAACTATGGCTACACCTTC. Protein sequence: CASSPGGLGNYGYTF.